The rows below give T cell receptor beta chains drawn from one sample of a study of CD8+ T cells in alopecia areata. The table came from immunoSEQ multiplex PCR; TCRdb's copy has only in-frame clones and leaves some out. This table holds more than 100,000 clones, around 56% found once. The material was CD4+ T cells sorted from blood, obtained at week 4, from a patient treated with tofacitinib. These receptors were taken from a human donor with alopecia areata. Both conserved end residues are part of each CDR3. Each record gives: V gene, J gene, D gene, clone size, CDR3 protein, CDR3 DNA. A D gene is named only where the DNA matches it firmly. Only part of the rows carry a size: once, few, many, or a class if the clone is expanded.

>TRBV9|TRBJ1-5|-|-
CASSPGLNGNQPQHF
TGTGCCAGCAGCCCGGGACTGAATGGCAATCAGCCCCAGCATTTT
>TRBV18|TRBJ2-1|TRBD1|-
CASSPLDRGPNNEQFF
TGTGCCAGCTCACCACTGGACAGGGGGCCGAACAATGAGCAGTTCTTC
>TRBV29-1|TRBJ1-1|TRBD1|-
CSVTRDRALNTEAFF
TGCAGCGTTACCCGGGACAGGGCGCTGAACACTGAAGCTTTCTTT
>TRBV7-9|TRBJ2-7|TRBD1|-
CASSLRQGSSYEQYF
TGTGCCAGCAGCCTTAGACAGGGCAGCTCCTACGAGCAGTACTTC
>TRBV11-1|TRBJ2-3|-|few
CASSLAGILTDTQYF
TGTGCCAGCAGCTTAGCGGGCATCCTCACAGATACGCAGTATTTT
>TRBV28|TRBJ2-1|TRBD1|-
CASSLSPGQGSNEQFF
TGTGCCAGCAGCTTAAGCCCGGGACAGGGATCTAATGAGCAGTTCTTC
>TRBV11-2|TRBJ2-2|-|-
CASSGYNTGELFF
TGTGCCAGCAGCGGCTATAACACCGGGGAGCTGTTTTTT
>TRBV7-3|TRBJ1-2|-|few
CASSSDSGPNYGYTF
TGTGCCAGCAGCTCTGATTCGGGACCTAACTATGGCTACACCTTC
>TRBV30|TRBJ2-1|TRBD1|-
CAWVRDRGHGLVF
TGTGCCTGGGTCCGGGACAGGGGGCATGGATTGGTCTTC
>TRBV2|TRBJ2-7|TRBD1|-
CASVLDRGLYEQYF
TGTGCCAGCGTTCTTGACAGGGGGCTATACGAGCAGTACTTC
>TRBV10-3|TRBJ1-2|-|few
CAISEFGDYGYTF
TGTGCCATCAGTGAATTTGGGGACTATGGCTACACCTTC
>TRBV30|TRBJ1-5|-|few
CAWRGGSNQPQHF
TGTGCCTGGAGGGGAGGCTCCAATCAGCCCCAGCATTTT
>TRBV5-1|TRBJ2-3|TRBD1|-
CASSPGQGGTDTQYF
TGCGCCAGCAGCCCGGGACAGGGGGGAACAGATACGCAGTATTTT
>TRBV30|TRBJ2-7|TRBD2|few
CAWRGSGRGHEQYF
TGTGCCTGGAGAGGTAGCGGGAGGGGCCACGAGCAGTACTTC
>TRBV5-1|TRBJ2-1|TRBD1|-
CASSLTGTGSNEQFF
TGCGCCAGCAGCTTGACCGGGACAGGATCCAATGAGCAGTTCTTC
>TRBV4-1|TRBJ2-3|-|-
CASSQRPPTSTGLTDTQYF
TGCGCCAGCAGCCAACGACCTCCCACTTCGACGGGCCTCACAGATACGCAGTATTTT
>TRBV9|TRBJ1-3|-|-
CASSVMGSGNTIYF
TGTGCCAGCAGCGTCATGGGGAGTGGAAACACCATATATTTT
>TRBV25-1|TRBJ2-1|-|-
CASSGDLLHEQFF
TGTGCCAGCAGTGGGGACCTCCTGCATGAGCAGTTCTTC
>TRBV6-5|TRBJ2-1|TRBD1|few
CASSYSTGINEQFF
TGTGCCAGCAGTTACTCGACAGGGATCAATGAGCAGTTCTTC
>TRBV6-5|TRBJ2-7|-|-
CASSSRNGAEEQYF
TGTGCCAGCAGTTCCCGCAACGGGGCGGAGGAGCAGTACTTC
>TRBV6-5|TRBJ1-1|TRBD1|-
CASSQGRTGPSFF
TGTGCCAGCAGTCAAGGAAGGACAGGGCCATCTTTCTTT
>TRBV6-9|TRBJ2-1|-|few
CASSYSGQGNEQFF
-
>TRBV5-4|TRBJ2-5|-|-
CASSLSQGQETQYF
TGTGCCAGCAGCTTGTCTCAGGGCCAAGAGACCCAGTACTTC
>TRBV25-1|TRBJ1-1|TRBD1|once
CASRGQGKDTEAFF
TGTGCCAGCAGAGGACAGGGTAAGGACACTGAAGCTTTCTTT
>TRBV29-1|TRBJ2-1|-|-
CSVGGVGGGGEQFF
TGCAGCGTTGGAGGTGTTGGGGGCGGGGGTGAGCAGTTCTTC
>TRBV29-1|TRBJ2-1|-|-
CSVEGHQNEQFF
TGCAGCGTTGAAGGACACCAGAATGAGCAGTTCTTC
>TRBV18|TRBJ2-4|-|few
CASSPRTDENIQYF
TGTGCCAGCTCACCCCGGACGGATGAAAACATTCAGTACTTC
>TRBV27|TRBJ2-1|-|-
CASSRTGNYNEQFF
TGTGCCAGCAGTAGAACAGGGAACTACAATGAGCAGTTCTTC
>TRBV29-1|TRBJ2-5|-|few
CSVEDQNRQETQYF
TGCAGCGTTGAAGATCAAAACAGGCAAGAGACCCAGTACTTC
>TRBV6-5|TRBJ2-3|-|-
CASRESGHSTDTQYF
TGTGCCAGCAGGGAATCGGGACATAGCACAGATACGCAGTATTTT
>TRBV30|TRBJ1-5|-|-
CAWSGAVKYQPQHF
TGTGCCTGGAGTGGGGCAGTCAAATATCAGCCCCAGCATTTT
>TRBV30|TRBJ1-5|-|-
CAWSRGRDQPQHF
TGTGCCTGGAGTCGGGGCAGGGATCAGCCCCAGCATTTT
>TRBV6-1|TRBJ2-7|TRBD1|-
CACDRDSYEQYF
TGTGCCTGCGACAGGGACTCCTACGAGCAGTACTTC
>TRBV25-1|TRBJ2-7|-|once
CASSTLGGSMNEQYF
TGTGCCAGCAGTACCCTTGGGGGGAGTATGAACGAGCAGTACTTC
>TRBV9|TRBJ2-7|TRBD2|once
CASSPGLADSYEQYF
TGTGCCAGCAGCCCAGGACTAGCGGACTCATACGAGCAGTACTTC
>TRBV1|TRBJ2-5|-|-
CTSTIWETQYF
TGCACCAGCACTATTTGGGAGACCCAGTACTTC
>TRBV7-9|TRBJ2-5|-|-
CASSRTGGVGQETQYF
TGTGCCAGCAGCCGTACTGGGGGAGTGGGCCAAGAGACCCAGTACTTC
>TRBV4-1|TRBJ1-1|-|-
CASSQELRTDGDTEAFF
TGCGCCAGCAGCCAAGAATTGCGTACTGATGGGGACACTGAAGCTTTCTTT
>TRBV30|TRBJ1-2|-|-
CAWRIPGPKGGTF
TGTGCCTGGAGGATCCCGGGACCTAAGGGCGGAACCTTC
>TRBV19|TRBJ2-3|TRBD1|few
CASSPPYGTGSTDTQYF
TGTGCCAGTAGCCCTCCTTATGGGACAGGTAGCACAGATACGCAGTATTTT
>TRBV7-2|TRBJ2-3|TRBD2|-
CASSRDAGGLNTQYF
TGTGCCAGCAGTCGGGACGCGGGGGGGCTGAATACGCAGTATTTT
>TRBV11-2|TRBJ2-1|-|-
CASSFSRSGGGNEQFF
TGTGCCAGCAGCTTTAGTCGGTCAGGCGGTGGCAATGAGCAGTTCTTC
>TRBV29-1|TRBJ2-3|-|-
CSVRGRGVNTQYF
TGCAGCGTTAGAGGCAGGGGAGTGAATACGCAGTATTTT
>TRBV29-1|TRBJ1-5|-|-
CSVGADRNQPQHF
TGCAGCGTTGGCGCGGACCGCAATCAGCCCCAGCATTTT
>TRBV5-1|TRBJ1-1|-|-
CASSRTPNTEAFF
TGCGCCAGCAGCCGGACACCGAACACTGAAGCTTTCTTT